The present T cell receptor beta chain was sequenced within a study of OX40 agonist ivuxolimab in advanced cancers. About the study: Each patient was given ivuxolimab into a vein every 2 weeks, at 0.01 to 10 mg/kg. Partial responses were seen in three patients, one with hepatocellular carcinoma and two with cutaneous melanoma.

Clones were read by immunoSEQ multiplex PCR, and TCRdb kept only the in-frame ones, dropping some. The table records about 46,000 clones, 89% of them present only once. The germline gives CDR1 MDHEN, CDR2 SYDVKM. V was cut by 5 bases and J by 0 bases, with 11 bases left in between. This CDR3 has 14 residues. The chain employs TRBV28 and TRBJ2-7, with D perhaps TRBD2 (6 bases). The sequence came from an adult with an advanced solid tumor such as melanoma, head and neck, liver or kidney cancer. The specimen was CD4+ or CD8+ T cells sorted from blood, collected in a trial of the OX40 agonist ivuxolimab. The CDR3 DNA is TGTGCCAGCAGTGTTAGCGGTTCCTCCTACGAGCAGTACTTC. As protein: CASSVSGSSYEQYF. Complete variable domain (other parts from reference TRBV28 and TRBJ2-7): DVKVTQSSRYLVKRTGEKVFLECVQDMDHENMFWYRQDPGLGLRLIYFSYDVKMKEKGDIPEGYSVSREKKERFSLILESASTNQTSMYLCASSVSGSSYEQYFGPGTRLTVT.